One sample yielded the 10 T cell receptor beta chains listed below, sequenced in a study of control samples from healthy donors and cancer patients. The repertoire was sequenced with immunoSEQ multiplex PCR; TCRdb's copy has only in-frame clones and lacks some. The sample holds 100,000 to 150,000 clones, about 90% seen once. The sequenced sample was blood. The receptors were sampled from a man in his late teens or twenties in good health.

The chain links TRBV5-4 to TRBJ1-2; D perhaps matches TRBD1 (6 bases). Germline CDR1 is SGHNT and CDR2 is YYREEE (reference sequence). Trimming stripped 6 bases from V and 5 bases from J, with 17 bases between. CDR3 length: 14 residues. DNA for the CDR3: TGTGCCAGCACCAACTGGACAGTGACATATGGCTACACCTTC. Its protein product is CASTNWTVTYGYTF.

V and J are TRBV5-1 and TRBJ2-1, with 9 positions matching TRBD1. Germline V lookup: CDR1 SGHRS, CDR2 YFSETQ. V dropped 4 bases and J dropped 0; count of bases not matched to a gene: 8. The length of the CDR3 is 17 residues. Here the CDR3 reads CASSAGTGSPSYNEQFF. CDR3 nucleotide sequence: TGCGCCAGCAGCGCCGGGACAGGGTCCCCCTCCTACAATGAGCAGTTCTTC.

This sequence joins TRBV27 and TRBJ2-3; 11 bases are a match to TRBD2. The CDR3 extends over 17 amino acids. Germline-derived CDR1 and CDR2 are MNHEY and SMNVEV (reference sequence). The V gene end was trimmed by 6 bases and the J gene end by 2 bases; junction bases not matched to a gene: 10. The CDR3 coding sequence is TGTGCCAGCAGACCCGGACTAGCGGGCCTCCCCACAGATACGCAGTATTTT. The encoded protein is CASRPGLAGLPTDTQYF.

The chain carries TRBV6-6 and TRBJ1-2, with a possible D match to TRBD1 (6 bases). There are 14 residues in the CDR3. Germline V gene lookup returns CDR1 MNHNY and CDR2 SVGAGI (reference sequence). Trimming took off 6 bases at V and 5 bases at J, with 16 bases between the two ends. The CDR3 sequence: CASSTGQSQYGYTF. In DNA, the CDR3 is TGTGCCAGCAGCACCGGACAGTCTCAATATGGCTACACCTTC.

This rearrangement joins TRBV6-5 to TRBJ2-1, with 11 bases that match TRBD2. The length of the CDR3 is 12 residues. Germline V gene sequence: CDR1 MNHEY, CDR2 SVGAGI. CDR3 sequence (DNA): TGTGTCGTAGCGGGAGGGCCGGGGGAGCAGTTCTTC. Its translation is CVVAGGPGEQFF.

The genes are TRBV6-2 or TRBV6-3 and TRBJ1-1; D ambiguous. CDR1 and CDR2 from the germline V gene are MNHEY and SVGEGT. Trimming shortened V by 6 bases and J by 5 bases, and 10 bases separated the two germline ends. The CDR3 extends over 12 amino acids. The CDR3 here is CASSPQRTEAFF. CDR3 in DNA: TGTGCCAGCAGCCCCCAGCGTACTGAAGCTTTCTTT.

The chain has TRBV28 and TRBJ1-5; 8 bases line up with TRBD1. J lost 2 bases, V lost 6 bases, and 6 bases had no gene match. The CDR3 has 15 residues. In germline, CDR1 is MDHEN, CDR2 SYDVKM. CDR3 sequence reads: CASRAPGQGNQPQHF. As DNA, the CDR3 is TGTGCCAGCAGAGCCCCGGGACAGGGCAATCAGCCCCAGCATTTT.

The CDR3 DNA reads as TGTGCCAGCAGCTTAAGGGACAGGGGACTCCCTCCCAGCGAGCAGTACTTC. Translating it yields CASSLRDRGLPPSEQYF. The chain employs TRBV7-9 and TRBJ2-7; 10 bases are shared with TRBD1. The CDR3 is 17 residues long. J was trimmed by 6 bases and V by 2 bases; bases with no gene match: 13. Germline CDR1 SEHNR, CDR2 FQNEAQ (reference sequence).

This chain links TRBV11-3 with TRBJ2-1, with 10 bases that match TRBD2. CDR1 and CDR2 (germline): SGHNT, YENEEA. J lost 6 bases, V lost 1 base, and 0 bases had no gene match. CDR3 size: 14 residues. The CDR3 here is CASSLVAGGNEQFF. CDR3 nucleotides: TGTGCCAGCAGCTTAGTAGCGGGAGGCAATGAGCAGTTCTTC. The full variable domain, rest sourced from reference TRBV11-3 and TRBJ2-1, is EAGVVQSPRYKIIEKKQPVAFWCNPISGHNTLYWYLQNLGQGPELLIRYENEEAVDDSQLPKDRFSAERLKGVDSTLKIQPAELGDSAVYLCASSLVAGGNEQFFGPGTRLTVL.

The gene calls are TRBV2 and TRBJ2-6; perhaps TRBD2 as D (5 bases). The CDR3 sequence is 19 residues long. Germline CDR1 is SNHLY and CDR2 is FYNNEI. V was cut by 3 bases and J by 0 bases, with 18 bases left in between. As DNA, the CDR3 is TGTGCCAGCAGTGACGGACGGGGTCTAGAAGGCTCTGGGGCCAACGTCCTGACTTTC. Translation gives CASSDGRGLEGSGANVLTF.